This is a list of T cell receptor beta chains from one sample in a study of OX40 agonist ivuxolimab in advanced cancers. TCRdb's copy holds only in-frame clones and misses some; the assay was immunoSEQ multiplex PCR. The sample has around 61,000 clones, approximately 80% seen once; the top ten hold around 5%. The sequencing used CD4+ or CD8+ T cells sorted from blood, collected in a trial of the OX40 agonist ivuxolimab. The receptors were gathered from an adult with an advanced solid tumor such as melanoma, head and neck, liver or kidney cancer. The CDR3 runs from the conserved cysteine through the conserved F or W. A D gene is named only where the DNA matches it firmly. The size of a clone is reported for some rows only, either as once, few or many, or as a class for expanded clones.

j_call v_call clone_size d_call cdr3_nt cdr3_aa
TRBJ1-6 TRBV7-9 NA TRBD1 TGTGCCAGCAGCTTAACAGGGGATTCACCCCTCCACTTT CASSLTGDSPLHF
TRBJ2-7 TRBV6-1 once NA TGTGCCAGCAGTGAAGCAGACAGCCATATATCCTACGAGCAGTACTTC CASSEADSHISYEQYF
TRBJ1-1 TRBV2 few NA TGTGCCAGCAGTGGGGAGGGGAACACTGAAGCTTTCTTT CASSGEGNTEAFF
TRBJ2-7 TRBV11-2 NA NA TGTGCCAGCAGCTTAGTGTCGGACGAGCAGTACTTC CASSLVSDEQYF
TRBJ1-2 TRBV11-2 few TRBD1 TGTGCCAGCATCCCTTCTTTGGGACAGGGGGCTGGCTACACCTTC CASIPSLGQGAGYTF
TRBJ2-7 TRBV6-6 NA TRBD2 TGTGCCAGCAACTCTCTAGCGGGGCTCCTCTCCTACGAGCAGTACTTC CASNSLAGLLSYEQYF
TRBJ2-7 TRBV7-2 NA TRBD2 TGTGCCAGCAGCCCCCGGGGTGGGAGCGGGACCTTATACGAGCAGTACTTC CASSPRGGSGTLYEQYF
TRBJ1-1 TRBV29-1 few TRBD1 TGCAGCGTTAAAGGACAGGAGAACACTGAAGCTTTCTTT CSVKGQENTEAFF
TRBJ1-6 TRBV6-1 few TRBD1 TGTGCCAGCACACGACAGGGCTGGAATTCACCCCTCCACTTT CASTRQGWNSPLHF
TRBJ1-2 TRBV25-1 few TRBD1 TGTGCCAGCAGGACAGGGGACTATGGCTACACCTTC CASRTGDYGYTF
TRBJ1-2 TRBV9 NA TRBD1 TGTGCCAGCAGCGCCCCGGAAGGGGGCGCGGAGAACTATGGCTACACCTTC CASSAPEGGAENYGYTF
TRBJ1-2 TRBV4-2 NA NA TGTGCCAGCAGCCCGACCGGGACAAAGTATGGCTACACCTTC CASSPTGTKYGYTF
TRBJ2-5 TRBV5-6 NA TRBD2 TGTGCCAGCACCCTGACTAGCGGGGGCCAAGAGACCCAGTACTTC CASTLTSGGQETQYF
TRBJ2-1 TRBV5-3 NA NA TGTGCCAGAAGCGAGGGACCTAACAATGAGCAGTTCTTC CARSEGPNNEQFF
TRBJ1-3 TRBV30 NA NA TGTGCCTGGAGTGCAGGGGCCTCTGGAAACACCATATATTTT CAWSAGASGNTIYF
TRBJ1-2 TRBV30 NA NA TGTGCCTGGAGTGTAGATTCGGTTGGCTACACCTTC CAWSVDSVGYTF
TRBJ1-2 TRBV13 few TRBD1 TGTGCCAGCAGCTCTCGGACAGGGGGCTACACCTTC CASSSRTGGYTF
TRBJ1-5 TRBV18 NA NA TGTGCCAGCTCACTCCTCGATGCGAGGGGACAGCCCCAGCATTTT CASSLLDARGQPQHF
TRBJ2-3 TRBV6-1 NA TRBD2 TGTGCCAGCGGGACTAGCGGGACAGATACGCAGTATTTT CASGTSGTDTQYF
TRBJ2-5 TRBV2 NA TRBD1 TGTGCCAGCAGCCGGGACAGGGGAGTGTGGGAGCAGTACTTC CASSRDRGVWEQYF
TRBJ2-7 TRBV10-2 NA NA TGCGCCAGCAGTGATCCTCTTAGGGCCTACGAGCAGTACTTC CASSDPLRAYEQYF
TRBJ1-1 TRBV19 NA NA TGTGCCAGTAGTATAAAGGGGGTCGACACTGAAGCTTTCTTT CASSIKGVDTEAFF
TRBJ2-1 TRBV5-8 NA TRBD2 TGTGCCAGCAGCTTGGCCTCCGGGGGGGGGAATGAGCAGTTCTTC CASSLASGGGNEQFF
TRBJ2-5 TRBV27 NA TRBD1 TGTGCCAGCAGTTTCAGGACAGGGGAGGAGACCCAGTACTTC CASSFRTGEETQYF
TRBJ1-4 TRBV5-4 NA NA TGTGCCAGCAGGATACAAGGGAATGAAAAACTGTTTTTT CASRIQGNEKLFF
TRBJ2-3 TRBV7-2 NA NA TGTGCCAGCAGCTTACTGATAGGGGAAGATACGCAGTATTTT CASSLLIGEDTQYF
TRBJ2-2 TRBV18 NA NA TGTGCCAGCTCACCGCTCTCTGGGGAGCTGTTTTTT CASSPLSGELFF
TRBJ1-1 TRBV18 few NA TGTGCCAGCTCAGAGAAGCAGGGGTTTAGGAATGAAGCTTTCTTT CASSEKQGFRNEAFF
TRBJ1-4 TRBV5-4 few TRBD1 TGTGCCAGCAGCTCAAACAGGGGGCTAAATGAAAAACTGTTTTTT CASSSNRGLNEKLFF